The clone carrying this TCR beta chain appeared a few times. From germline, CDR1 is LGHNA and CDR2 YSLEER. The CDR3 is made up of 17 amino acids. V was clipped by 0 bases and J by 0 bases; unmatched bases: 4. A J-beta primer mix and a sample-barcoded 5' primer were used in a second PCR of about 7 to 12 cycles. TCRdb re-called the 5' RACE reads through MiXCR, storing one row per CDR3 protein. The sample gives approximately 490,000 distinct CDR3 sequences, about 24% of which show up once; roughly 9.4% is in the top ten. This record belongs to a study of blood T cells in healthy people across ages. The same sample was also studied in work on T cells of mothers and their children.

The sequenced sample consisted of blood. This clonotype was sampled from a boy aged 10-17 years in good health. The V call is TRBV4-3, the J call TRBJ2-7; 11 bases map to TRBD1. CDR3 protein: CASSQDLGQGVSYEQYF. CDR3 sequence (DNA): TGCGCCAGCAGCCAAGATTTGGGACAGGGGGTCTCCTACGAGCAGTACTTC.